The 11 T cell receptor beta chains below were found in one sample sequenced in a study of control samples from healthy donors and cancer patients. Data came from immunoSEQ multiplex PCR; TCRdb stores just in-frame clones and leaves some out. Found here are under 150,000 clones, about nine tenths of them singletons; the top ten hold over 6.5%. The sample comprised blood. These receptors were taken from a man between 35 and 55 years old in good health.

The V call is TRBV7-2, the J call TRBJ2-3, with no clear D. CDR3 size: 14 residues. Germline V CDR1 and CDR2: SGHTA, FQGNSA. The ends were cut back, 1 base at V and 2 bases at J, with 7 bases in the middle. CDR3 region: CASSLVGVTDTQYF. In DNA form, the CDR3 reads TGTGCCAGCAGCTTAGTAGGTGTCACAGATACGCAGTATTTT. The whole variable domain, filled in from reference TRBV7-2 and TRBJ2-3, reads GAGVSQSPSNKVTEKGKDVELRCDPISGHTALYWYRQSLGQGLEFLIYFQGNSAPDKSGLPSDRFSAERTGGSVSTLTIQRTQQEDSAVYLCASSLVGVTDTQYFGPGTRLTVL.

This chain joins TRBV7-2 and TRBJ1-2, with D hard to call. This CDR3 is 13 amino acids long. Germline-derived CDR1 and CDR2 are SGHTA and FQGNSA. Deletions cut 8 bases from V and 4 bases from J, with 14 bases between. The CDR3 sequence is CASGHDVVYGYTF. CDR3 sequence (DNA): TGTGCCAGCGGCCATGATGTGGTCTATGGCTACACCTTC.

The chain joins TRBV5-1 to TRBJ1-5, with D unresolved. With 0 bases removed from V and 7 bases from J, the gap between germline ends came to 11 bases. The CDR3 has 14 residues. Germline V gene data show CDR1 as SGHRS and CDR2 as YFSETQ. The CDR3 reads CASSLGGLEQPQHF. The DNA for the CDR3 is TGCGCCAGCAGCTTGGGAGGGCTGGAACAGCCCCAGCATTTT.

The J gene is TRBJ1-5, the V gene TRBV25-1, with unresolved D. V lost 3 bases and J lost 1, with 13 bases in between. The CDR3 extends over 16 amino acids. CDR1 and CDR2 (germline): MGHDK, SYGVNS. This CDR3 reads CASSDTRAASNQPQHF. The CDR3, as DNA: TGTGCCAGCAGTGATACAAGGGCGGCGAGCAATCAGCCCCAGCATTTT. Drawing the rest from reference TRBV25-1 and TRBJ1-5, the complete variable domain is EADIYQTPRYLVIGTGKKITLECSQTMGHDKMYWYQQDPGMELHLIHYSYGVNSTEKGDLSSESTVSRIRTEHFPLTLESARPSHTSQYLCASSDTRAASNQPQHFGDGTRLSIL.

The chain employs TRBV12-3 or TRBV12-4 and TRBJ2-1; D is uncertain. V lost 6 bases, J lost 9 bases, and 9 bases lay in between. This CDR3 is built from 11 residues. Written as DNA, the CDR3 is TGTGCCAGCAGATACACAGCTGAGCAGTTCTTC. This codes for CASRYTAEQFF.

The V gene is TRBV14, the J gene TRBJ2-3; D ambiguous. V was pared by 0 bases and J by 4 bases, with 5 bases between. In germline, CDR1 is SGHDN, CDR2 FVKESK. The CDR3 totals 13 residues. CDR3 amino acids: CASSQDYPDTQYF. CDR3 in DNA: TGTGCCAGCAGCCAAGACTACCCAGATACGCAGTATTTT.

V gene TRBV19 combines with J gene TRBJ1-2, with D perhaps matching TRBD1 (5 bases). The V end lost 2 bases, the J end lost 6 bases, and 13 bases lay between the germline ends. Germline values: CDR1 LNHDA, CDR2 SQIVND (reference sequence). This CDR3 is 14 amino acids long. CDR3 nucleotides: TGTGCCAGTAGTATACTTGGGGGATTCGATGGCTACACCTTC. Protein sequence: CASSILGGFDGYTF. Full variable domain (remainder filled in from reference TRBV19 and TRBJ1-2): DGGITQSPKYLFRKEGQNVTLSCEQNLNHDAMYWYRQDPGQGLRLIYYSQIVNDFQKGDIAEGYSVSREKKESFPLTVTSAQKNPTAFYLCASSILGGFDGYTFGSGTRLTVV.

V usage is TRBV6-2 or TRBV6-3 and J usage is TRBJ1-2; the match to TRBD1 covers 7 bases. CDR3 size: 15 residues. Germline V lookup: CDR1 MNHEY, CDR2 SVGEGT. After removal of 5 bases from V and 0 bases from J, the junction contained 6 bases not matched to a gene. The CDR3 nucleotides are TGTGCCAGCAGTACGACAGGGATAGCTAACTATGGCTACACCTTC. As protein: CASSTTGIANYGYTF.

The V and J genes are TRBV10-3 and TRBJ1-1; 9 positions match TRBD1. This CDR3 has 15 residues. Trimming took 3 bases from V and 10 from J; bases not matched to a gene: 12. CDR1 and CDR2 from the germline V gene are ENHRY and SYGVKD. CDR3 loop: CAISDGTGPKSGAFF. DNA of the CDR3: TGTGCCATCAGTGATGGGACAGGGCCAAAAAGTGGAGCTTTCTTT.

The CDR3 DNA reads as TGTGCCAGCAGCGGATTACAGGGCGGAACTAATGAAAAACTGTTTTTT. This sequence encodes CASSGLQGGTNEKLFF. The V call is TRBV9, the J call TRBJ1-4; possible D gene TRBD1, 6 bases. This CDR3 region has 16 residues. V was pared by 3 bases and J by 1 base, with 13 bases between. The germline CDR1 and CDR2 sequences are SGDLS and YYNGEE.

The V and J genes are TRBV10-3 and TRBJ1-1; D not certain. Germline-derived CDR1 and CDR2 are ENHRY and SYGVKD. The CDR3 length is 13 residues. Trimming removed 10 bases from V and 0 bases from J, with 12 bases in between. CDR3 DNA: TGTGCCACGGGAGGGCGGCTGAACACTGAAGCTTTCTTT. Amino acid sequence: CATGGRLNTEAFF.